A single sample is the source of the 21 T cell receptor beta chains below, sequenced in a study of T cells in Graves' hyperthyroidism and ophthalmopathy. The investigators amplified TCR beta CDR3 regions from RNA transcripts. First-round RT-PCR of the TCR CDR3 relied on the HTBI primer set. TCRdb processed the multiplex PCR reads anew with MiXCR; each CDR3 protein has one entry. The table includes about 740,000 distinct CDR3 sequences, 12% to 15% detected once. The sample taken for sequencing was blood. These receptors were obtained from a woman aged 18-29 years with Graves' hyperthyroidism.

This clonotype was found many times. The gene calls are TRBV20-1 and TRBJ2-3, with D maybe TRBD1 (5 bases). The germline gives CDR1 DFQATT, CDR2 SNEGSKA (reference sequence). V lost 2 bases, J lost 7 bases, and 10 bases lay in between. The CDR3 is 12 residues long. CDR3 residues: CSARLPGNTQYF. The CDR3 bases are TGCAGTGCTAGATTGCCAGGGAATACGCAGTATTTT.

This clonotype was seen repeatedly, ten times or more. This sequence joins TRBV2 and TRBJ1-2; D may be TRBD1 (5 bases). There are 10 residues in the CDR3. From germline, CDR1 is SNHLY and CDR2 FYNNEI. The ends were cut back, 5 bases at V and 8 bases at J, with 6 bases in the middle. The DNA of the CDR3 is TGTGCCAGCAGTTCAGGGGGCTACACCTTC. Encoded protein: CASSSGGYTF.

This clonotype came up a few times. The rearrangement links TRBV15 to TRBJ2-2; 7 nucleotides agree with TRBD2. CDR1 and CDR2 from the germline V gene are LNHNV and YYDKDF (reference sequence). The CDR3 has 15 residues. V shed 3 bases, J shed 5 bases, and the junction held 6 bases outside the gene matches. The CDR3 nucleotides read TGTGCCACCAGCAGGGGAGGGGATAGTACCGGGGAGCTGTTTTTT. Amino acid sequence: CATSRGGDSTGELFF.

This chain joins TRBV11-2 and TRBJ2-3; TRBD2 matches 11 bases. Germline lookup yields CDR1 SGHAT and CDR2 FQNNGV. The CDR3 spans 15 residues. Losses at the gene ends were 5 bases for V and 2 bases for J; bases not matched to a gene: 3. In DNA, the CDR3 is TGTGCCAGCAGCAAACTAGCGGGAGACACAGATACGCAGTATTTT. It encodes CASSKLAGDTDTQYF.

This clonotype has at least ten counts. The rearrangement uses TRBV2 and TRBJ2-7; TRBD1 aligns across 9 bases. The V gene end was trimmed by 6 bases and the J gene end by 4 bases; junction bases not matched to a gene: 10. CDR3 size: 15 residues. Germline CDR1 SNHLY, CDR2 FYNNEI. CDR3 sequence (DNA): TGTGCCAGCAGCCTGACCGGGACAGGGTTGTACGAGCAGTACTTC. As protein: CASSLTGTGLYEQYF.

Ten or more counts support this clonotype. The J gene is TRBJ2-2, the V gene TRBV7-6; maybe TRBD1 (6 bases). Germline values: CDR1 SGHVS, CDR2 FNYEAQ. The CDR3 is made up of 14 amino acids. Trimming shortened V by 5 bases and J by 7 bases, and 14 bases separated the two germline ends. The CDR3 bases are TGTGCCAGCAGCGTCACAGGGTTAGGCGGGGAGCTGTTTTTT. It is translated as CASSVTGLGGELFF.

This clonotype came up many times. V and J are TRBV28 and TRBJ2-7, with a possible D match to TRBD1 (5 bases). This CDR3 spans 15 amino acids. CDR1 and CDR2 (germline): MDHEN, SYDVKM. The V end was cut by 3 bases, the J end by 2 bases, with 14 bases between. The CDR3 reads CASSFRTEQAYEQYF. The CDR3 DNA reads as TGTGCCAGCAGTTTCCGGACGGAACAGGCCTACGAGCAGTACTTC.

V usage is TRBV14 and J usage is TRBJ1-6; D uncertain. The CDR3 contains 14 residues. Trimming pared 1 base from V and 7 bases from J, leaving 8 bases between. Looked up from germline, CDR1 is SGHDN and CDR2 is FVKESK. The CDR3 bases are TGTGCCAGCAGCCAAGCTCAGAGGAATTCACCCCTCCACTTT. Its translation is CASSQAQRNSPLHF.

This clonotype appeared a few times. This rearrangement joins TRBV12-3 or TRBV12-4 to TRBJ2-1; 10 nucleotides align to TRBD2. Unmatched junction bases numbered 7, after V lost 5 bases and J lost 0 bases. The CDR3 sequence is 17 residues long. The CDR3 sequence is CASSQRGGDSSYNEQFF. The CDR3 DNA reads as TGTGCCAGCAGTCAGCGGGGGGGAGACTCCTCCTACAATGAGCAGTTCTTC.

This rearrangement joins TRBV10-2 to TRBJ2-7; D unclear. The CDR3 loop spans 15 amino acids. Trimming removed 0 bases at V and 5 bases at J, with 14 bases between. CDR1 and CDR2 from the germline V gene are WSHSY and SAAADI. The CDR3 spells CASSESYSFPDEQYF. CDR3 in DNA: TGCGCCAGCAGTGAGTCGTACAGTTTCCCTGACGAGCAGTACTTC.

This clonotype has just a few counts. The CDR3 DNA is TGTGCCAGCAAGGGGGGAGTCTCCACAGATACGCAGTATTTT. It yields the protein CASKGGVSTDTQYF. This chain connects TRBV12-3 or TRBV12-4 to TRBJ2-3; TRBD1 or TRBD2 may be the D gene (6 bases each). CDR3 size: 14 residues. The V end lost 7 bases, the J end lost 2 bases, and 13 bases lay between the germline ends.

This clonotype was found many times. The chain links TRBV30 to TRBJ2-7; D gene ambiguous. Germline CDR1 and CDR2: GTSNPN and SVGIG (reference sequence). The V and J ends lost 2 bases and 0 bases respectively, with 5 bases between them. CDR3 length: 12 amino acids. The CDR3 nucleotides read TGTGCCTGGAGTAGGGACTCCTACGAGCAGTACTTC. It translates to CAWSRDSYEQYF.

The rearrangement uses TRBV9 and TRBJ2-5; TRBD1 matches 8 bases. The germline CDR1 and CDR2 sequences are SGDLS and YYNGEE. CDR3 length: 14 amino acids. Trimming took 5 bases from V and 1 from J; bases not matched to a gene: 4. For the CDR3, the DNA is TGTGCCAGCAGTGAGACAGGGGCCCAAGAGACCCAGTACTTC. Translated: CASSETGAQETQYF.

Many counts were recorded for this clonotype. The V gene is TRBV2, the J gene TRBJ1-4; 9 bases map to TRBD1. The ends lost 5 bases at V and 3 bases at J; junction bases unmatched: 1. The CDR3 has 14 amino acids. Germline V lookup: CDR1 SNHLY, CDR2 FYNNEI. DNA of the CDR3: TGTGCCAGCAGTCGGACAGGGGCTAATGAAAAACTGTTTTTT. It codes for CASSRTGANEKLFF. Filled out from reference TRBV2 and TRBJ1-4, the complete variable domain reads EPEVTQTPSHQVTQMGQEVILRCVPISNHLYFYWYRQILGQKVEFLVSFYNNEISEKSEIFDDQFSVERPDGSNFTLKIRSTKLEDSAMYFCASSRTGANEKLFFGSGTQLSVL.

About this clonotype itself: This may come from a read error, since a much larger clone is one base off. This sequence joins TRBV18 and TRBJ2-1; D not certain. The CDR3 length is 14 residues. Per the germline V gene, CDR1 is KGHSH and CDR2 is LQKENI. The CDR3 sequence: CASSPPVRYNERFF. Here the CDR3 DNA reads TGTGCCAGCTCACCACCTGTCAGATACAATGAGCGGTTCTTC.

In its sample, this clonotype was seen a few times. The chain links TRBV15 to TRBJ1-2, with a tentative D call TRBD1 (5 bases). Trimming pared 1 base from V and 4 bases from J, leaving 13 bases between. The V gene's germline CDR1 is LNHNV and CDR2 YYDKDF (reference sequence). CDR3 size: 15 residues. The CDR3 is CATSRAGTDSYGYTF. The DNA of the CDR3 is TGTGCCACCAGCAGAGCCGGGACGGACTCCTATGGCTACACCTTC.

This clonotype has ten or more counts. This chain connects TRBV20-1 to TRBJ1-1; possible D gene TRBD1, 6 bases. The ends were cut back, 5 bases at V and 4 bases at J, with 14 bases in the middle. CDR3 length: 13 amino acids. In germline, CDR1 is DFQATT, CDR2 SNEGSKA (reference sequence). CDR3 residues: CSAVGHSITEAFF. The CDR3 coding sequence is TGCAGTGCTGTGGGACACTCGATCACTGAAGCTTTCTTT.

At least ten counts were recorded for this clonotype. J is TRBJ2-1 and V is TRBV14; tentative D call: TRBD2 (6 bases). This CDR3 region has 18 residues. Germline CDR1 reads SGHDN; CDR2 reads FVKESK. With 4 bases removed from V and 0 bases from J, the gap between germline ends came to 19 bases. CDR3: CASSRTSLAVYSYNEQFF. The CDR3 DNA follows: TGTGCCAGCAGCCGGACCTCTTTAGCGGTATACTCCTACAATGAGCAGTTCTTC.

The rearrangement links TRBV5-1 to TRBJ1-5, with 10 nucleotides matching TRBD1. The CDR3 runs to 16 residues. The germline V gene encodes CDR1 SGHRS and CDR2 YFSETQ. The trim removed 4 bases at V and 6 bases at J, leaving 10 bases unmatched. The CDR3 sequence: CASSPGDRGHGQPQHF. In DNA form, the CDR3 reads TGCGCCAGCAGCCCGGGCGACAGGGGGCATGGTCAGCCCCAGCATTTT.

The genes are TRBV10-2 and TRBJ2-6; 7 bases map to TRBD1. The CDR3 is 20 residues long. Germline V gene lookup returns CDR1 WSHSY and CDR2 SAAADI. V shed 3 bases and J 0 bases; nucleotides not matched to a gene: 14. The CDR3: CASSEKGAKPLASGANVLTF. The CDR3 region has the DNA TGCGCCAGCAGTGAAAAGGGGGCGAAACCACTTGCCTCTGGGGCCAACGTCCTGACTTTC.

The table lists this clonotype with many counts. The gene calls are TRBV2 and TRBJ2-7, with a tentative D call TRBD1 (6 bases). Germline CDR1 reads SNHLY; CDR2 reads FYNNEI. The ends were cut back, 2 bases at V and 2 bases at J, with 10 bases in the middle. The CDR3 has 14 amino acids. DNA of the CDR3: TGTGCCAGCAGTGAAAGGACAGCACCCTACGAGCAGTACTTC. Residues: CASSERTAPYEQYF. The full variable domain, in which reference TRBV2 and TRBJ2-7 provide the parts outside the CDR3, is EPEVTQTPSHQVTQMGQEVILRCVPISNHLYFYWYRQILGQKVEFLVSFYNNEISEKSEIFDDQFSVERPDGSNFTLKIRSTKLEDSAMYFCASSERTAPYEQYFGPGTRLTVT.